The TCR beta chain under discussion was sequenced for a study of beta chain features in type 1 diabetes (dated by TCRdb to 2016 to 2018). Regarding the research as a whole: No differences in mean age, gender distribution, total cell number or subset yield were found between patients and healthy donors. In the study, TCRB repertoires of sorted circulating CD4+ T cell subsets from recently diagnosed type 1 diabetes patients were compared with those of matched healthy donors. A total of 100 million to 110 million sorted cells were examined across all samples, and a strong correlation was observed between cell number per subset and RNA yield. Whereas all 30 or so donors provided naive and central memory subsets, regulatory and stem cell-like memory subsets were isolated from just 8 patients and roughly 8 healthy donors. The investigation overall reported the following: Because small numbers of individuals were included in the HLA sub-analyses, any influence of HLA type on TCRB rearrangement was left unresolved. Because cDNA was sequenced instead of genomic DNA, activated cells with high expression could be over-represented, although the groups did not differ in activation or CD3 levels. Naive, central memory and regulatory TCRB repertoires appeared to be more similar among patients than among healthy donors. Patients with type 1 diabetes made fewer insertions and deleted more nucleotides at VDJ recombination sites, implying thymic rearrangement abnormalities. In all four CD4+ subsets, TCRB CDR3 length was moderately but significantly shorter in type 1 diabetes patients. Shorter templates might be favored by PCR, yet because patient and control samples were amplified and corrected together, any such skew would affect both groups equally.

All of the isolated RNA was reverse transcribed with the High Capacity cDNA Reverse Transcription Kit, so expressed TCRB transcripts were sequenced. Deep immunoSEQ sequencing was performed on naive, central memory and regulatory T cell samples, with an average of about 3.6 million total reads per sample. Sorted cells were lysed in RLT buffer and RNA was extracted with DNase-treated RNeasy Micro or Mini kits, depending on cell number. To prevent cross-contamination, every cell subset was processed on its own, while patient and healthy donor samples were processed together. Using the immunoSEQ multiplex PCR, TCRB sequences were amplified from cDNA into 87-bp fragments spanning the CDR3 region. Amplicons were sequenced on the Illumina HiSeq platform. In the source study's methods: Synthetic template baselines were used to correct PCR bias computationally, reads within Hamming distance 2 were collapsed, and singletons that could not be merged were discarded. Reads were aligned against IMGT so that V, D and J genes, CDR3 length and insertions or deletions at six rearrangement sites could be assigned. Within each subset, clonotype counts were normalized to sorted cell number, and only after that were true diversity and Gini coefficients computed with the tcR R package. The overlap coefficient, calculated on TCRB nucleotide sequences, was used to measure repertoire sharing. Out-of-frame TCRB sequences from naive cells were analyzed to stand in for the pre-selection repertoire. TCRdb retrieved this table from immuneACCESS and kept in-frame rearrangements only. Not all clones are present; in checked studies, unresolved V genes account for under half, and no reason is known for the remainder. The DNA gave D and trimming, while V, J and clone size come from that table. The sample records a few hundred thousand clones, 11% of which are singletons. The ten most abundant clones make up approximately 0.015% of the sample.

CDR1 and CDR2 (MNHNS, SASEGT) derive from the germline V gene. Trimming costs V 7 bases and J 5 bases, and their ends lie 14 bases apart. CDR3 length: 13 amino acids, cysteine to phenylalanine. The CDR3 DNA has 39 bases and is translated from base 1. Each donor gave one peripheral blood draw, roughly 120 mL on average, collected into heparinised tubes. A BD FACSAria II was used to sort naive, central memory, regulatory and stem cell-like memory CD4+ T cells with a panel that included CD45RO, CCR7, CD25, CD127, CD95 and CD27. A purity above 95% was achieved for all sorted populations. PBMCs were separated immediately by Lymphoprep density gradient centrifugation and were stained directly, without being cultured. Samples were stained and sorted in pairs, with one healthy donor and one patient per experiment, so that batch effects were minimized. Comments on this clone: This clone's antigen is unknown. Base qualities are missing; no much larger clone stands one base away.

The source material was naive CD4+ T cells from blood. This specimen's cell subset or site label, interpreted: true naive CD4+ T cells. This TCR derives from a man under 40 with type 1 diabetes. The V and J segments used are TRBV6-1 and TRBJ2-5, and TRBD1 may be the D gene, going by 5 matching bases. The nucleotides read TGTGCCAGCACCCGACAGACGGAGGAGACCCAGTACTTC. This encodes CASTRQTEETQYF.